This TCR beta chain was recorded in a study of cytomegalovirus exposure and HLA in healthy donors. Findings and caveats of the study: What a later analysis showed was that several of the most significant clusters appeared linked to common viral pathogens. Indistinguishability led to the exclusion of some V segments, TRBV6-2 and TRBV6-3 included. A later analysis found most CMV-associated TCR beta chains apparently HLA-restricted.

The PCR was carried out with 60 Vbeta primers and 13 Jbeta primers. Original data processing: Unique TCR beta chains numbered 80 million to 95 million in a later analysis, with about 9.9 million shared. Here immunoSEQ multiplex PCR was the method, and the copy in TCRdb shows in-frame clones only, minus some. Clone size and V and J calls were adopted from that table, with D and trimming inferred from the DNA. The sample comprises over 80,000 clones, over 65% of which are singletons, and more than 15% rests with the top ten. Per the germline V gene, CDR1 is SGHRS and CDR2 is YFSETQ. The V end lost 5 bases, the J end lost 2 bases, and 7 bases lay between the germline ends. The CDR3 has 12 amino acids. As concerns this clone: Its matching antigen is unknown. Other DNA sequences from this sample encode an identical CDR3 as well.

The chain is built from TRBV5-1 and TRBJ2-5; D possibly corresponds to TRBD1 (5 bases). Sequenced sample: PBMCs. The receptor was isolated from a woman younger than 30 in good health and CMV-seropositive. Here the CDR3 DNA reads TGCGCCAGCAGGCCAGGGCAAGAGACCCAGTACTTC. Translating gives CASRPGQETQYF.